The rows below give T cell receptor beta chains drawn from one sample of a study of beta chain features in type 1 diabetes. Measured with immunoSEQ multiplex PCR; TCRdb has only the in-frame clones, and not every one. The data contain some 360,000 clones, less than 20% of them singletons. The sequenced sample was naive CD4+ T cells from blood. Every receptor here comes from a woman under 30 in good health. Both conserved end residues are part of each CDR3. Fields, in order: J gene, V gene, CDR3 protein.

j_call: TRBJ1-1
v_call: TRBV4-2
cdr3_aa: CASSAREGGDTEAFF

j_call: TRBJ2-3
v_call: TRBV9
cdr3_aa: CASSVLAGTDTQYF

j_call: TRBJ1-1
v_call: TRBV30
cdr3_aa: CAGTTQGPGAEAFF

j_call: TRBJ1-5
v_call: TRBV2
cdr3_aa: CASSFTDRSQPQHF

j_call: TRBJ1-1
v_call: TRBV7-9
cdr3_aa: CASSRTGLGTEAFF

j_call: TRBJ2-3
v_call: TRBV5-1
cdr3_aa: CASSLGGSDTQYF

j_call: TRBJ2-7
v_call: TRBV5-1
cdr3_aa: CASRLGQSTYEQYF

j_call: TRBJ2-2
v_call: TRBV7-2
cdr3_aa: CASSLADTNTGELFF

j_call: TRBJ1-5
v_call: TRBV30
cdr3_aa: CAWTSDRVNQPQHF

j_call: TRBJ2-1
v_call: TRBV11-2
cdr3_aa: CASSSRQGPYNEQFF

j_call: TRBJ2-1
v_call: TRBV5-4
cdr3_aa: CASSLEGGGREEQFF

j_call: TRBJ1-6
v_call: TRBV2
cdr3_aa: CASSEAVTGVNSPLHF

j_call: TRBJ2-7
v_call: TRBV5-1
cdr3_aa: CASSVFNGASFEQYF

j_call: TRBJ2-5
v_call: TRBV5-1
cdr3_aa: CASSPGGETQYF

j_call: TRBJ2-1
v_call: TRBV15
cdr3_aa: CATSRSRDPRGGRAYNEQFF